A selection of T cell receptor beta chains follows, all from one sample in a study of cytomegalovirus exposure and HLA in healthy donors. Method: immunoSEQ multiplex PCR; TCRdb's copy keeps in-frame clones and lacks some. The sample includes some 110,000 clones, 75% to 90% of them seen just once. Sequencing was done on a sample of PBMCs. The receptors were sampled from a man aged 25-45 years in good health and CMV-seronegative. The CDR3 runs from the conserved cysteine through the conserved F or W. The order of the fields is J gene, D gene, clone size, V gene, CDR3 DNA, CDR3 protein. A D gene is named only where the DNA matches it firmly. Some rows have no size entry. The others give once, few or many, or a class for an expanded clone.

J: TRBJ2-3
D: -
size: -
V: TRBV15
DNA: TGTGCCACCAGCAAGGCACAGGGAAACACAGATACGCAGTATTTT
CDR3: CATSKAQGNTDTQYF

J: TRBJ2-2
D: TRBD2
size: -
V: TRBV5-1
DNA: TGCGCCAGCAGCCCTCAGGGACTAGCGTCGAACACCGGGGAGCTGTTTTTT
CDR3: CASSPQGLASNTGELFF

J: TRBJ2-2
D: -
size: -
V: TRBV9
DNA: TGTGCCAGCAGCGTAAGTTCAGGGGCACACACCGGGGAGCTGTTTTTT
CDR3: CASSVSSGAHTGELFF

J: TRBJ2-4
D: TRBD2
size: -
V: TRBV27
DNA: TGTGCCACCGCTCCGCTAGCGGGGGGGACGTTCAAAAACATTCAGTACTTC
CDR3: CATAPLAGGTFKNIQYF

J: TRBJ2-7
D: -
size: -
V: TRBV28
DNA: TGTGCCAGCGGCCCCATTTTCGACAGCGTCTCCTACGAGCAGTACTTC
CDR3: CASGPIFDSVSYEQYF

J: TRBJ2-2
D: TRBD2
size: -
V: TRBV9
DNA: TGTGCCAGCAGCGCAGCGGGGGGGGGCACCGGGGAGCTGTTTTTT
CDR3: CASSAAGGGTGELFF

J: TRBJ1-6
D: -
size: -
V: TRBV11-2
DNA: TGTGCCAGCAGGCCTGTCCGGGCGGGAAATAATTCACCCCTCCACTTT
CDR3: CASRPVRAGNNSPLHF

J: TRBJ1-1
D: -
size: once
V: TRBV7-9
DNA: TGTGCCAGCAGCTTAGGGGGAGGTCCGGAAGCTTTCTTT
CDR3: CASSLGGGPEAFF

J: TRBJ2-7
D: TRBD2
size: once
V: TRBV5-6
DNA: TGTGCCAGCAGCTTGGCCGGGGGGGGGCAAGCCTACGAGCAGTACTTC
CDR3: CASSLAGGGQAYEQYF

J: TRBJ1-3
D: TRBD1
size: -
V: TRBV2
DNA: TGTGCCAGCATCCCTGGACAGGGCAATGGAAACACCACATATTTT
CDR3: CASIPGQGNGNTTYF

J: TRBJ2-7
D: TRBD2
size: -
V: TRBV9
DNA: TGTGCCAGCAGCGCCGGGACTAGCGGGTCTGCCGGGTACGAGCAGTACTTC
CDR3: CASSAGTSGSAGYEQYF

J: TRBJ2-1
D: -
size: -
V: TRBV2
DNA: TGTGCCAGCAGTTACAGGGCGGGCATGCACAATGAGCAGTTCTTC
CDR3: CASSYRAGMHNEQFF

J: TRBJ2-5
D: TRBD2
size: -
V: TRBV5-4
DNA: TGTGCCAGCAGCAATGCCGCTAGCGGGGGCACTAAAGAGACCCAGTACTTC
CDR3: CASSNAASGGTKETQYF

J: TRBJ2-2
D: TRBD2
size: -
V: TRBV2
DNA: TGTGCCAGCAGCAGCGGGACTAGCGGGGGGGCGGGCCGAAACACCGGGGAGCTGTTTTTT
CDR3: CASSSGTSGGAGRNTGELFF

J: TRBJ2-1
D: TRBD2
size: once
V: TRBV7-9
DNA: TGTGCCAGCAGCGACCCGGGACTAGGCAATGAGCAGTTCTTC
CDR3: CASSDPGLGNEQFF

J: TRBJ2-7
D: TRBD2
size: -
V: TRBV5-1
DNA: TGCGCCAGCAGCATATGGACTAGCGGATCCTACGAGCAGTACTTC
CDR3: CASSIWTSGSYEQYF

J: TRBJ2-7
D: TRBD2
size: -
V: TRBV9
DNA: TGTGCCAGCAGCCCAGGGACTAGCGGGGTTACCTACGAGCAGTACTTC
CDR3: CASSPGTSGVTYEQYF

J: TRBJ2-2
D: TRBD1
size: -
V: TRBV2
DNA: TGTGCCAGCAGTGAAGCTAAAAGGGGGCACACCGGGGAGCTGTTTTTT
CDR3: CASSEAKRGHTGELFF

J: TRBJ2-5
D: -
size: -
V: TRBV6-5
DNA: TGTGCCAGCAGTGTGGCGCCAGGAATACAAGAGACCCAGTACTTC
CDR3: CASSVAPGIQETQYF

J: TRBJ2-6
D: -
size: once
V: TRBV30
DNA: TGTGCCTGCCCCCCCCAGGAAGGAGACTTTCTCTCTGGGGCCAACGGCCTGACTTTC
CDR3: CACPPQEGDFLSGANGLTF

J: TRBJ1-1
D: -
size: -
V: TRBV28
DNA: TGTGCCAGCAGTTTAGAGGGTAGGACTGAAGCTTTCTTT
CDR3: CASSLEGRTEAFF

J: TRBJ2-5
D: -
size: -
V: TRBV2
DNA: TGTGCCAGCAATTCAGTGAGCGGAGAGACCCAGTACTTC
CDR3: CASNSVSGETQYF

J: TRBJ1-1
D: TRBD1
size: -
V: TRBV30
DNA: TGTGCCTGGAGTTTCAGTATGTCCGGGACAGCTCCCGTTGCCGCTTTCTTT
CDR3: CAWSFSMSGTAPVAAFF

J: TRBJ1-1
D: -
size: once
V: TRBV6-5
DNA: TGTGCCAGCAGGCCCACGACAGGGAACACTGAAGCTTTCTTT
CDR3: CASRPTTGNTEAFF

J: TRBJ2-1
D: TRBD2
size: -
V: TRBV5-1
DNA: TGCGCCAGCAGCCCCCGGACTAGCGGGGCCAATGAGCAGTTCTTC
CDR3: CASSPRTSGANEQFF

J: TRBJ2-2
D: TRBD1
size: -
V: TRBV25-1
DNA: TGTGCCAGCAGTGATTCTGACAGGGGGGATACCGGGGAGCTGTTTTTT
CDR3: CASSDSDRGDTGELFF

J: TRBJ1-2
D: -
size: once
V: TRBV10-3
DNA: TGTGCCATCAGTGATAGACAGGAGCGTGGCTACACCTTC
CDR3: CAISDRQERGYTF

J: TRBJ2-7
D: -
size: -
V: TRBV7-5
DNA: TGTGTCAGAAGCTTAGCAAGGCAGGGAGGAAACCACGAGCAGTACTTC
CDR3: CVRSLARQGGNHEQYF

J: TRBJ1-1
D: -
size: -
V: TRBV4-1
DNA: TGCGCCAGCAGCCAAGGGGCGGGGGCGAAGACTTTCTTT
CDR3: CASSQGAGAKTFF

J: TRBJ2-7
D: -
size: -
V: TRBV4-3
DNA: TGCGCCAGCAGCCCCACCCCCGGGGGAGCGTTTGAGCAGTACTTC
CDR3: CASSPTPGGAFEQYF

J: TRBJ1-1
D: -
size: -
V: TRBV19
DNA: TGTGCCAGTAGTAGAGGCACTGAAGCTTTCTTT
CDR3: CASSRGTEAFF

J: TRBJ1-1
D: TRBD1
size: -
V: TRBV29-1
DNA: TGCAGCGTACGGACAGGGGTCACTGAAGCTTTCTTT
CDR3: CSVRTGVTEAFF

J: TRBJ2-1
D: TRBD1
size: -
V: TRBV30
DNA: TGTGCCTGGAGTGACAGGGGGCTGTACAATGAGCAGTTCTTC
CDR3: CAWSDRGLYNEQFF

J: TRBJ1-5
D: -
size: -
V: TRBV27
DNA: TGTGCCAGCACCCATGGGCGCAATCAGCCCCAGCATTTT
CDR3: CASTHGRNQPQHF

J: TRBJ2-1
D: -
size: -
V: TRBV6-1
DNA: TGTGCCAGCAGTGAAGCGGGGGGCTCCTACAATGAGCAGTTCTTC
CDR3: CASSEAGGSYNEQFF

J: TRBJ1-1
D: TRBD1
size: -
V: TRBV11-2
DNA: TGTGCCAGCAGCCCACGACAGGGATCGAACACTGAAGCTTTCTTT
CDR3: CASSPRQGSNTEAFF

J: TRBJ1-2
D: TRBD1
size: -
V: TRBV9
DNA: TGTGCCAGCAGCGGCAGGGGGTTCACCTTC
CDR3: CASSGRGFTF

J: TRBJ2-5
D: -
size: once
V: TRBV7-2
DNA: TGTGCCAGCAGCTTCGTGGCAGGAGAGACCCAGTACTTC
CDR3: CASSFVAGETQYF

J: TRBJ2-7
D: -
size: -
V: TRBV29-1
DNA: TGCAGCGTGGGTACAGGGATAGACGAGCAGTACTTC
CDR3: CSVGTGIDEQYF

J: TRBJ2-7
D: -
size: -
V: TRBV28
DNA: TGTGCCAGCATCAAATCCCCCGGGACGTCGGGGGTCCACGAGCAGTACTTC
CDR3: CASIKSPGTSGVHEQYF

J: TRBJ1-4
D: -
size: -
V: TRBV10-3
DNA: TGTGCCACCTCCTCGGTCGGGGTGAATGAAAAACTGTTTTTT
CDR3: CATSSVGVNEKLFF

J: TRBJ2-7
D: -
size: few
V: TRBV4-2
DNA: TGTGCCAGCAGCCCCCTGGAGGGGACCTACGAGCAGTACTTC
CDR3: CASSPLEGTYEQYF

J: TRBJ2-2
D: -
size: -
V: TRBV6-5
DNA: TGTGCCAGCAGTTACGACCGGGTTTCTAGGGGGGAGCTGTTTTTT
CDR3: CASSYDRVSRGELFF

J: TRBJ1-1
D: -
size: -
V: TRBV10-2
DNA: TGCGCCAGCAGTGAAGGGGAAGGGCCACCCGCGAACACTGAAGCTTTCTTT
CDR3: CASSEGEGPPANTEAFF

J: TRBJ2-1
D: TRBD2
size: -
V: TRBV9
DNA: TGTGCCAGCAGCGTAGCTGGTAGCGGGGGGTTCTACAATGAGCAGTTCTTC
CDR3: CASSVAGSGGFYNEQFF

J: TRBJ1-5
D: TRBD1
size: few
V: TRBV7-2
DNA: TGTGCCAGCAGCTTAAGGGACAGTGGACAGCCCCAGCATTTT
CDR3: CASSLRDSGQPQHF

J: TRBJ2-3
D: -
size: -
V: TRBV5-1
DNA: TGCGCCAGCAGCTTGGGCGGGGATCTCACAGATACGCAGTATTTT
CDR3: CASSLGGDLTDTQYF

J: TRBJ2-7
D: -
size: -
V: TRBV18
DNA: TGTGCCAGCTCACCGTCTCTAGGGGGCGAGCAGTACTTC
CDR3: CASSPSLGGEQYF

J: TRBJ2-3
D: TRBD2
size: -
V: TRBV6-5
DNA: TGTGCCAGCAGTTACTCGAGACTAGCGGGGGCCTATACGCAGTATTTT
CDR3: CASSYSRLAGAYTQYF

J: TRBJ1-5
D: TRBD1
size: -
V: TRBV4-1
DNA: TGCGCCAGCAGCCAAGATGGCGCAGGGGGTCAGCCCCAGCATTTT
CDR3: CASSQDGAGGQPQHF

J: TRBJ2-4
D: TRBD1
size: -
V: TRBV7-2
DNA: TGTGCCAGCAGCTCTTCGACAGGGTCGGACAAAAACATTCAGTACTTC
CDR3: CASSSSTGSDKNIQYF

J: TRBJ1-4
D: -
size: few
V: TRBV5-5
DNA: TGTGCCAGCCGAACCCGGACGTCGGGGGGGGAAAAACTGTTTTTT
CDR3: CASRTRTSGGEKLFF

J: TRBJ1-1
D: -
size: -
V: TRBV5-4
DNA: TGTGCCAGCAGCTTGGACGGCGGGGGCACTGAAGCTTTCTTT
CDR3: CASSLDGGGTEAFF

J: TRBJ2-7
D: -
size: -
V: TRBV10-3
DNA: TGTGCCATCAGTGTCACACAGGGCTCTAGCTCCTACGAGCAGTACTTC
CDR3: CAISVTQGSSSYEQYF

J: TRBJ2-2
D: TRBD1
size: -
V: TRBV9
DNA: TGTGCCAGCAGCGTAGTCGGCCAGGGGGCGCATATCGGGGAGCTGTTTTTT
CDR3: CASSVVGQGAHIGELFF

J: TRBJ2-7
D: -
size: -
V: TRBV6-5
DNA: TGTGCCAGCAGCCTAGACAGGACCTACGAGCAGTACTTC
CDR3: CASSLDRTYEQYF

J: TRBJ1-4
D: -
size: -
V: TRBV9
DNA: TGTGCCAGCAGCGTGGGGGGAAGGGTTAATGAAAAACTGTTTTTT
CDR3: CASSVGGRVNEKLFF

J: TRBJ2-7
D: TRBD1
size: -
V: TRBV5-4
DNA: TGTGCCAGCAGCGCCGACAGGGGGGTCCCCTACGAGCAGTACTTC
CDR3: CASSADRGVPYEQYF

J: TRBJ2-5
D: TRBD1
size: -
V: TRBV5-1
DNA: TGCGCCAGCAGCTGGGACAGGGGGCCGGGAGAGACCCAGTACTTC
CDR3: CASSWDRGPGETQYF